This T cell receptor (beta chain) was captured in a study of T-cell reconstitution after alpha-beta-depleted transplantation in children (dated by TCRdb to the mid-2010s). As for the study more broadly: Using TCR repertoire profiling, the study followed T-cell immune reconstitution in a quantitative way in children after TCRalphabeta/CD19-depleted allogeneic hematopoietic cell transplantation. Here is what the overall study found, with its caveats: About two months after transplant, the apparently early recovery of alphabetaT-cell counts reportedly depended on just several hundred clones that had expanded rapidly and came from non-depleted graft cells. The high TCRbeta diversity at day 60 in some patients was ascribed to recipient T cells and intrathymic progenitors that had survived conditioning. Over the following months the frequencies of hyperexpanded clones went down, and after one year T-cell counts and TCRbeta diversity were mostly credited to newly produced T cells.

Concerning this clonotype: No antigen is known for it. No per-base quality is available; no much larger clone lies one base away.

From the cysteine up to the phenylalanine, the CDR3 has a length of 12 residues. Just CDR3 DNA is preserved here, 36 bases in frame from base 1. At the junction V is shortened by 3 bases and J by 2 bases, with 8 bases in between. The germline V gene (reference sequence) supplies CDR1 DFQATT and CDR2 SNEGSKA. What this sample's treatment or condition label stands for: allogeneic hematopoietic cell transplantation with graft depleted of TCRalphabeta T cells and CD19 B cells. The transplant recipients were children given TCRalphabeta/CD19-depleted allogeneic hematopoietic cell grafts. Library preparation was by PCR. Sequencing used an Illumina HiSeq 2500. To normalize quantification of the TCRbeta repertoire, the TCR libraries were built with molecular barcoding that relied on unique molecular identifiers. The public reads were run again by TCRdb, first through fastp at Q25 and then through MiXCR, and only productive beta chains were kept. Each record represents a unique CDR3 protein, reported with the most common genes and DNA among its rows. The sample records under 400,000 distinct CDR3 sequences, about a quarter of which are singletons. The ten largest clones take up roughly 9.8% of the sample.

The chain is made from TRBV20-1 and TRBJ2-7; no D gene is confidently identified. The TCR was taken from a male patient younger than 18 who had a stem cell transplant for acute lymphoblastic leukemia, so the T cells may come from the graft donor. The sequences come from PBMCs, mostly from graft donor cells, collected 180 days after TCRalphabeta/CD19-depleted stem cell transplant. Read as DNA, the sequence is TGCAGTGCTAGTAGGGTCCCCTACGAGCAGTACTTC. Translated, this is CSASRVPYEQYF.